The 3 T cell receptor beta chains presented below share a single source sample, sequenced in a study of T cells in Graves' hyperthyroidism and ophthalmopathy. RNA transcripts gave rise to amplified TCR beta CDR3 regions. TCR CDR3 underwent first-round RT-PCR with the HTBI primer set. Using its own MiXCR run on the multiplex PCR reads, TCRdb lists one record per CDR3 protein. The data hold hundreds of thousands of distinct CDR3 sequences, with about 20% observed a single time. Sequenced input: blood. The receptor source for this set is a man aged 30 to 39 with Graves' ophthalmopathy.

Ten or more counts support this clonotype. This chain links TRBV5-1 with TRBJ2-6; D remains ambiguous. Germline CDR1 SGHRS, CDR2 YFSETQ. Trimming removed 3 bases at V and 2 bases at J, with 6 bases between. The CDR3 has 14 residues. The CDR3 reads CASSSRTGANVLTF. CDR3 sequence (DNA): TGCGCCAGCAGCTCACGAACTGGGGCCAACGTCCTGACTTTC.

This clonotype came up a few times. This chain connects TRBV11-3 to TRBJ2-5; TRBD1 might be the D (6 bases). There are 14 residues in the CDR3. V dropped 5 bases and J dropped 5 bases, with 15 bases sitting between them. The germline CDR1 and CDR2 sequences are SGHNT and YENEEA. The CDR3 here is CASSPRQGTETQYF. CDR3 in DNA: TGTGCCAGCAGCCCCAGGCAGGGGACGGAGACCCAGTACTTC.

This sequence joins TRBV19 and TRBJ2-3, with D hard to call. Germline V gene sequence: CDR1 LNHDA, CDR2 SQIVND (reference sequence). Trimming pared 9 bases from V and 0 bases from J, leaving 10 bases between. This CDR3 has 13 amino acids. The DNA of the CDR3 is TGTGCCAGCGGTGGGGTTAGCACAGATACGCAGTATTTT. This gives the protein CASGGVSTDTQYF.